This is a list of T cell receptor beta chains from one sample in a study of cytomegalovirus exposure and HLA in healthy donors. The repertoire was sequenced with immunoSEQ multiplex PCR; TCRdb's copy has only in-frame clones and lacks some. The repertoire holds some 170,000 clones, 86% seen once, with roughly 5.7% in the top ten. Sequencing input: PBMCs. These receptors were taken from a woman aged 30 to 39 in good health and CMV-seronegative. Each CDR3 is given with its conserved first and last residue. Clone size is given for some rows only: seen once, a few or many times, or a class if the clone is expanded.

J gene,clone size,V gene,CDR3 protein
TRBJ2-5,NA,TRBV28,CASSFPTSGRGETQYF
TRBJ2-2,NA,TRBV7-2,CASSPTSGSVSPGELFF
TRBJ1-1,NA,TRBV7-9,CASSLRDTEAFF
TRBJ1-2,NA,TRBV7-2,CASSLAGRGIYGYTF
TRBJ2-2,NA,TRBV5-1,CASSLEGQANTGELFF
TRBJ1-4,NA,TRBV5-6,CASSTSGFNEKLFF
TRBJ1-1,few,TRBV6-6,CASSYLDRANTEAFF
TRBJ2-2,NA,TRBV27,CASSSLPGQGMNTGELFF
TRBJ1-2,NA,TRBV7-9,CASSLTPRQGVYGYTF
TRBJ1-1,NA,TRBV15,CATSREREATEAFF
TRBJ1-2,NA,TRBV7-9,CASSTLIRARAYGYTF
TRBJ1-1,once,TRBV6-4,CASSVFGYYTEAFF
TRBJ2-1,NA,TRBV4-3,CASSLERGGYNEQFF
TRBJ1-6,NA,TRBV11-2,CASSLVRGAGASPLHF
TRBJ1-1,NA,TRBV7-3,CASKKWAKNTEAFF
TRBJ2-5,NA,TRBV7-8,CASSLQGNREETQYF
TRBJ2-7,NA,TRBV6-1,CASRADPGTARGKYF
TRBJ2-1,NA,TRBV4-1,CASSQMPPGNEQFF
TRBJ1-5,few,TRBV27,CASSLTGQPYSNQPQHF
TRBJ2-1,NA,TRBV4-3,CASSQGRGDEQFF
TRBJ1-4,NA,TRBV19,CASSIRGQRNEKLFF
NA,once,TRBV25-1,CASSGRGSGDEQYF
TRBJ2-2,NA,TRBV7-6,CASSLRGDTGELFF
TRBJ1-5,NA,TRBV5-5,CASSGVVGGSNQPQHF
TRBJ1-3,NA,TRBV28,CASSLTYGGNTIYF
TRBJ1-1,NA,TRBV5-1,CASTTGNTEAFF
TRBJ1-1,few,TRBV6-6,CATGVGVTEAFF
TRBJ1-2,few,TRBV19,CASTKSDYNYGYTF
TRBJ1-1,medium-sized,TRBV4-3,CASSQEIGAGNTEAFF
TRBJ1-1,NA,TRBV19,CASSVRTVNTEAFF
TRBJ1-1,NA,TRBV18,CASSPSVIGAGTEAFF
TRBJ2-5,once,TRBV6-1,CASSDLGGRALETQYF
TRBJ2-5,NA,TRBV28,CASRKAGSRETQYF
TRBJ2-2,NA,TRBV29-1,CSARGTVANTGELFF
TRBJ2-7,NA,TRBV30,CAWSVGTGIYEQYF
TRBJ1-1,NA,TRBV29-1,CSGKTGGRTEAFF
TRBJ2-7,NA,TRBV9,CASSVGWGPSYEQYF
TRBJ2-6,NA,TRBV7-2,CASSLWLSGANVLTF
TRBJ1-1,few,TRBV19,CASSIRVWSTEAFF
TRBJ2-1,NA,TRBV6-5,CASSKTQGGVNEQFF
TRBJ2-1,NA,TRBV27,CASSPMGPVGMSGEQFF
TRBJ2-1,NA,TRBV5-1,CASGGPEGYNEQFF
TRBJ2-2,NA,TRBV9,CASSVVWWFRAGELFF
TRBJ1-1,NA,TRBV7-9,CASSEPGQGMNTEAFF
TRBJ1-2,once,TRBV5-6,CASTQTGGFGGYTF
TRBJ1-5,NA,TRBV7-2,CASSDTGVPWQPQHF
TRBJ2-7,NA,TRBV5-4,CASSHTSGRAGEQYF
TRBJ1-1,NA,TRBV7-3,CASSPGSPTEAFF
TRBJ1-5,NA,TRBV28,CASSLTGSNQPQHF
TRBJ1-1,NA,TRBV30,CAWSVGSDLEAFF
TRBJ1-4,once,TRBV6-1,CASSVSRTGARKLFF
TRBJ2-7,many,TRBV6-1,CASSEALGGSYEQYF
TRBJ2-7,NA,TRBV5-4,CASSPGTGGFYEQYF